This T cell receptor beta chain came from a study of blood T cells in healthy people across ages. Isolating PBMCs gave at least 6 million of these cells per sample. No fewer than 6 micrograms of total RNA were isolated from every sample. The CDR3 has 16 residues. Looked up from germline, CDR1 is MNHEY and CDR2 is SVGEGT. J lost 0 bases, V lost 7 bases, and 10 bases had no gene match. Findings of the study overall: Older age went with lower TCR beta diversity per million T cells, in a roughly linear way.

A second PCR, run for about 7 to 11 cycles, used a sample-barcoded 5' primer plus a J-beta primer mix. Using its own MiXCR run on the 5' RACE reads, TCRdb lists one record per CDR3 protein. The sample shows about 580,000 distinct CDR3 sequences, 47% of them seen only once. Only one count was recorded for this clonotype. Its antigen is as yet unknown. The specimen was blood. The V call is TRBV6-2 or TRBV6-3, the J call TRBJ2-3, with 7 bases that match TRBD1. This receptor was obtained from an elderly man in good health. CDR3 sequence (DNA): TGTGCCAGCAAGTCACCGGGACAGATGAGCACAGATACGCAGTATTTT. Its translation is CASKSPGQMSTDTQYF.